This T cell receptor beta chain was sequenced in a study of cytomegalovirus exposure and HLA in healthy donors. Overall study results and limits: DRB1 had the most TCR associations and HLA-C the fewest, a later analysis found, with rates varying by HLA locus. Follow-up analysis later connected one missense variant in DCLRE1C with trimming of TCR beta V- and J-genes. An analysis done earlier found most TCR beta V segments productive about 87% or about 30% of the time. The likely explanation for a cluster of highly shared sequence variants was sequencing artifact.

Amplification used 60 Vbeta primers and 13 Jbeta primers. The data were produced by immunoSEQ multiplex PCR, yet TCRdb's version contains in-frame clones alone and is incomplete. The table shows tens of thousands of clones, with roughly 70% occurring only once. Comment on this clone: Antigen specificity is unknown.

The CDR3 runs to 15 residues. CDR1 and CDR2 (germline): MNHNY, SVGAGI (reference sequence). Between the trimmed V and J ends, which lost 8 bases and 1 base, there was a span of 16 bases. Sequenced sample: PBMCs. This receptor was obtained from a man in his fifties or sixties in good health and CMV-seropositive. The chain has TRBV6-6 and TRBJ2-3; TRBD2 might be the D (6 bases). CDR3 nucleotides: TGTGCCAGCTTGCAGGGAGGACCGGGCACAGATACGCAGTATTTT. Residues: CASLQGGPGTDTQYF.